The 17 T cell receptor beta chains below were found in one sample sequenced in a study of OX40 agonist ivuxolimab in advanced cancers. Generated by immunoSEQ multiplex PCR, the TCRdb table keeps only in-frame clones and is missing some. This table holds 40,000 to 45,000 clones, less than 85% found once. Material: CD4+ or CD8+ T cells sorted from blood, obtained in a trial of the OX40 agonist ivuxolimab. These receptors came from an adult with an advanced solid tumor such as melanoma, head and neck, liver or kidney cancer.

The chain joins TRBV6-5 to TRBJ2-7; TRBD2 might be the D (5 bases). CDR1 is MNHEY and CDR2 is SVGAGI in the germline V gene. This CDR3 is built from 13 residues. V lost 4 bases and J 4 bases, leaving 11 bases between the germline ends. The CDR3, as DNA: TGTGCCAGCAGTTCCGTCTCGGGGTACGAGCAGTACTTC. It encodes CASSSVSGYEQYF.

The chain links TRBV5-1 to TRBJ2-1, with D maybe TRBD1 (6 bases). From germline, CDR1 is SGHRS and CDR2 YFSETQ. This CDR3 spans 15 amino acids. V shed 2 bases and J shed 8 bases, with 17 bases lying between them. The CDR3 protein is CASSLSGRGVDEQFF. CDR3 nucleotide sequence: TGCGCCAGCAGCTTAAGCGGCAGGGGTGTGGATGAGCAGTTCTTC.

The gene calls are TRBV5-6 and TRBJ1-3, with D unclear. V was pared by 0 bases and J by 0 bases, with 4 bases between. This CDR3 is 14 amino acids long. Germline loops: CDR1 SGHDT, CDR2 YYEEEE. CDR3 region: CASSLVSSGNTIYF. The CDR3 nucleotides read TGTGCCAGCAGCTTGGTCAGCTCTGGAAACACCATATATTTT. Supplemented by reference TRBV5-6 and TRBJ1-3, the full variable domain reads DAGVTQSPTHLIKTRGQQVTLRCSPKSGHDTVSWYQQALGQGPQFIFQYYEEEERQRGNFPDRFSGHQFPNYSSELNVNALLLGDSALYLCASSLVSSGNTIYFGEGSWLTVV.

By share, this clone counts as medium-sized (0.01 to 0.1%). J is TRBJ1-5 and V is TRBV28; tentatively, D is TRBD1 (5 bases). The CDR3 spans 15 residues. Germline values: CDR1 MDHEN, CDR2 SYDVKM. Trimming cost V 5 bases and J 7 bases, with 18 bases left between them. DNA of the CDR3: TGTGCCAGCAGTCCCCCTGGACCGGCAGGGCAGCCCCAGCATTTT. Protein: CASSPPGPAGQPQHF.

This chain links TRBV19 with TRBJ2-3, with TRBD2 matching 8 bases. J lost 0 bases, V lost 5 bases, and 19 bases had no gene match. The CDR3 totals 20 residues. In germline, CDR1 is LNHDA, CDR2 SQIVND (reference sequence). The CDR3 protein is CASSGGTSPMGHPSTDTQYF. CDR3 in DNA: TGTGCCAGTAGTGGTGGGACTAGTCCCATGGGGCATCCCAGCACAGATACGCAGTATTTT.

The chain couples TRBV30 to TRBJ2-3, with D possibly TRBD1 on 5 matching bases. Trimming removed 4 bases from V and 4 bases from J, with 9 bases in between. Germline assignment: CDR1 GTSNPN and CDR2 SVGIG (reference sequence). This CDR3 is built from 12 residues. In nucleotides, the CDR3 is TGTGCCTGGACTTGGGGCCCAGATACGCAGTATTTT. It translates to CAWTWGPDTQYF.

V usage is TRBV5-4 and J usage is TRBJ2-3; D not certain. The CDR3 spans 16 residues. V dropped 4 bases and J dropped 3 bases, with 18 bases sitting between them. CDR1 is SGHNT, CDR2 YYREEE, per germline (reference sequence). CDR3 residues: CASSLTRNRGTDTQYF. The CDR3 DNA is TGTGCCAGCAGCCTGACGAGGAATCGAGGAACAGATACGCAGTATTTT.

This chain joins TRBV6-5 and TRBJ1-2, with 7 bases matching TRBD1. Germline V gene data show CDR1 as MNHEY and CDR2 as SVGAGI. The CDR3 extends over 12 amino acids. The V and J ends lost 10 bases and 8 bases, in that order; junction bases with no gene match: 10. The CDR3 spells CATLGQSMGYTF. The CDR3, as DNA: TGTGCCACCCTGGGACAGTCAATGGGCTACACCTTC.

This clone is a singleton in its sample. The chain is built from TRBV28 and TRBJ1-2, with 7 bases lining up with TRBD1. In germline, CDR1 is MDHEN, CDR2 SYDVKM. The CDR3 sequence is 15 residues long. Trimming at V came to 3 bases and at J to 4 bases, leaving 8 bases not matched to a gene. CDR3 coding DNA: TGTGCCAGCAGTTTGGGAGGGGGCAGGGGCTATGGCTACACCTTC. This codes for CASSLGGGRGYGYTF.

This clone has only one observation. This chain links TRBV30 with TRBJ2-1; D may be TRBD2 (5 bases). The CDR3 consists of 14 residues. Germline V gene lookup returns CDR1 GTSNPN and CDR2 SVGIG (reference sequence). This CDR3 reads CAYKRLAAHNEQFF. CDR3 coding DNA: TGTGCATATAAGCGGCTAGCCGCTCACAATGAGCAGTTCTTC.

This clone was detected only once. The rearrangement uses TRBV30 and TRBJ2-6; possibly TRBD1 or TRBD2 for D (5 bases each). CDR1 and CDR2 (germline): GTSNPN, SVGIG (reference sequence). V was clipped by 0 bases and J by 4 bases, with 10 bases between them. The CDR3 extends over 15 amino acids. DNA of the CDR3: TGTGCCTGGAGTGTGGGGACCTCGGGGGCCAACGTCCTGACTTTC. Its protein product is CAWSVGTSGANVLTF.

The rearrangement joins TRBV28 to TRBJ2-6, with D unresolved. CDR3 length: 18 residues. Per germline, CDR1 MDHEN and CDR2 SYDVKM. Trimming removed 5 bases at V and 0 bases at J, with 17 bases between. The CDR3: CASSPVAQFLSGANVLTF. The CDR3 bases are TGTGCCAGCAGTCCCGTAGCACAGTTTCTCTCTGGGGCCAACGTCCTGACTTTC.

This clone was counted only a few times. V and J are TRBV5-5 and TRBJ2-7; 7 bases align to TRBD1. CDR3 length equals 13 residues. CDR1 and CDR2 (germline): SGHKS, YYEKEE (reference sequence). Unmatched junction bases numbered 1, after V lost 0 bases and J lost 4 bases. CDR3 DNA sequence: TGTGCCAGCAGCTTGGACAGGGGTTACGAGCAGTACTTC. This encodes CASSLDRGYEQYF.

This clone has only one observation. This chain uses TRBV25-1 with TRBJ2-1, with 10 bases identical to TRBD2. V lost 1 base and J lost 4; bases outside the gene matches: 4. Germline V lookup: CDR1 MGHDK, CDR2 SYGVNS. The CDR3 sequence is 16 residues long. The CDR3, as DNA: TGTGCCAGCAGTGAATCCCGTAGCGGGGGGTACAATGAGCAGTTCTTC. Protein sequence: CASSESRSGGYNEQFF.

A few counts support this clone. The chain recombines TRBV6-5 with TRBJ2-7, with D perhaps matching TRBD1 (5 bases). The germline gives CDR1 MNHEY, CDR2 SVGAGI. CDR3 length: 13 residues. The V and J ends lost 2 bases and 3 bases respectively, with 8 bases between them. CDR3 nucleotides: TGTGCCAGCAGTTACCAGGGCCACTACGAGCAGTACTTC. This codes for CASSYQGHYEQYF.

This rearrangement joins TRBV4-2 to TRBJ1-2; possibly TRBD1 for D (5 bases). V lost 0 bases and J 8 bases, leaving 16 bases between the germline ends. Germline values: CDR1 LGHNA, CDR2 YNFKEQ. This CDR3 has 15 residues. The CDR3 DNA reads TGTGCCAGCAGCCAAGAAAACACAGGAGTGGTAGGCTACACCTTC. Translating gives CASSQENTGVVGYTF.

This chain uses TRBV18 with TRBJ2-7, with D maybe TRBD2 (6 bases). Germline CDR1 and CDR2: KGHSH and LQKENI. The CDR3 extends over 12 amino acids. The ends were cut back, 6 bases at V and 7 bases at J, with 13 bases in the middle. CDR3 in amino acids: CASSRGTSEQYF. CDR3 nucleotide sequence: TGTGCCAGCTCGCGGGGCACCTCGGAGCAGTACTTC. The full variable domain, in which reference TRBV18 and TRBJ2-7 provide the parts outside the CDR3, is NAGVMQNPRHLVRRRGQEARLRCSPMKGHSHVYWYRQLPEEGLKFMVYLQKENIIDESGMPKERFSAEFPKEGPSILRIQQVVRGDSAAYFCASSRGTSEQYFGPGTRLTVT.